Presented here are 29 T cell receptor beta chains from one specimen sequenced in a study of metastatic and nonmetastatic thyroid tumors. TCRdb called clones again from the PCR reads with MiXCR. The table includes some 35,000 clones, about 29% detected once. All patients were untreated before thyroid surgery. Sequenced sample: blood. The receptor source for this set is a female donor with papillary thyroid cancer or a benign thyroid nodule (not recorded which). Some clones in this sample may be carry-over from other donors' samples.

Remarks on this clone: As the CDR3 is not closed by the conserved phenylalanine or tryptophan, this likely results from a read error. V usage is TRBV19 and J usage is TRBJ2-2; 10 bases align to TRBD2. The CDR3 has 13 amino acids. Germline V CDR1 and CDR2: LNHDA, SQIVND (reference sequence). The CDR3 DNA reads as TGTTCCACCGCTAGCGGGAGACACGGGGAGCTGTTTTTG. Translated, it gives CSTASGRHGELFL.

The sample holds many counts of this clone. V gene TRBV9 combines with J gene TRBJ2-7; 8 bases fit TRBD2. Germline CDR1 SGDLS, CDR2 YYNGEE. The CDR3 spans 14 residues. V shed 3 bases, J shed 5 bases, and the junction held 7 bases outside the gene matches. CDR3 bases: TGTGCCAGCAGCGCGGGGGGGCCGGTGAACGAGCAGTACTTC. This encodes CASSAGGPVNEQYF.

This clone has a count of ten or more. This chain joins TRBV5-6 and TRBJ2-7, with 9 positions matching TRBD1. Germline CDR1 and CDR2: SGHDT and YYEEEE. V was pared by 2 bases and J by 3 bases, with 6 bases of the junction left unmatched. The CDR3 runs to 15 residues. As DNA, the CDR3 is TGTGCCAGCAGCTTAAGGGGACAGGGAGTCTACGAGCAGTACTTC. As protein: CASSLRGQGVYEQYF. Filled out from reference TRBV5-6 and TRBJ2-7, the complete variable domain reads DAGVTQSPTHLIKTRGQQVTLRCSPKSGHDTVSWYQQALGQGPQFIFQYYEEEERQRGNFPDRFSGHQFPNYSSELNVNALLLGDSALYLCASSLRGQGVYEQYFGPGTRLTVT.

This chain links TRBV30 with TRBJ2-1, with D uncertain. This CDR3 is built from 13 residues. Trimming pared 4 bases from V and 3 bases from J, leaving 10 bases between. The germline V gene has CDR1 GTSNPN and CDR2 SVGIG (reference sequence). CDR3 bases: TGTGCCTGGAAATCCGTGCGCTACAATGAGCAGTTCTTC. Its translation is CAWKSVRYNEQFF.

This clone has only a few counts. This chain uses TRBV4-1 with TRBJ1-2; D remains ambiguous. The V end was cut by 4 bases, the J end by 7 bases, with 7 bases between. CDR3 length: 11 amino acids. CDR1 is MGHRA and CDR2 is YSYEKL in the germline V gene. The CDR3 DNA follows: TGCGCCAGCAGCCGTGCGGGTGGCTACACCTTC. Translation gives CASSRAGGYTF.

This clone was found a few times. This chain joins TRBV20-1 and TRBJ2-7; D is perhaps TRBD2 (6 bases). The CDR3 contains 13 residues. Trimming pared 6 bases from V and 0 bases from J, leaving 12 bases between. The V gene's germline CDR1 is DFQATT and CDR2 SNEGSKA (reference sequence). CDR3 in amino acids: CSARLESSYEQYF. CDR3 sequence (DNA): TGCAGTGCCAGACTAGAGAGCTCCTACGAGCAGTACTTC.

This clone was counted at least ten times. This may be a read error: a much more frequent sequence differs by one nucleotide. The same CDR3 is also encoded by other DNA sequences in this sample. The CDR3 DNA reads as TGTGCCTGGAGAAGAGCGAACACAGGGGAGCTGTTTTTT. Amino acid sequence: CAWRRANTGELFF. The genes are TRBV30 and TRBJ2-2; D unresolved. Germline V gene sequence: CDR1 GTSNPN, CDR2 SVGIG (reference sequence). This CDR3 is built from 13 residues.

This clone was recorded at least ten times. The CDR3 here is CASSLGTGGGNEQFF. CDR3 DNA sequence: TGTGCCAGCAGCTTGGGGACAGGAGGTGGCAATGAGCAGTTCTTC. This sequence joins TRBV5-5 and TRBJ2-1, with 7 bases lining up with TRBD1. Germline CDR1 reads SGHKS; CDR2 reads YYEKEE (reference sequence). The J segment lost 6 bases and the V segment lost 0 bases, leaving 6 bases of the junction unmatched. The CDR3 covers 15 residues.

CDR3 bases: TGCGCCAGCAGCGCGAGGCCGGGCGACAATTCACCCCTCCACTTT. This encodes CASSARPGDNSPLHF. This chain connects TRBV5-1 to TRBJ1-6, with no clear D. Looked up from germline, CDR1 is SGHRS and CDR2 is YFSETQ. Trimming shortened V by 4 bases and J by 7 bases, and 15 bases separated the two germline ends. The CDR3 has 15 residues. Full variable domain (remainder filled in from reference TRBV5-1 and TRBJ1-6): KAGVTQTPRYLIKTRGQQVTLSCSPISGHRSVSWYQQTPGQGLQFLFEYFSETQRNKGNFPGRFSGRQFSNSRSEMNVSTLELGDSALYLCASSARPGDNSPLHFGNGTRLTVT.

The chain couples TRBV6-1 to TRBJ1-1; D is unresolved. With 10 bases removed from V and 1 base from J, the gap between germline ends came to 13 bases. Germline CDR1 and CDR2: MNHNS and SASEGT. This CDR3 contains 13 residues. CDR3 protein: CAIKTSGNTEAFF. In nucleotides, the CDR3 is TGTGCCATCAAGACTTCAGGGAACACTGAAGCTTTCTTT.

In its sample, this clone was seen a few times. This chain links TRBV19 with TRBJ2-2; perhaps TRBD2 as D (6 bases). This CDR3 comprises 12 residues. Germline V lookup: CDR1 LNHDA, CDR2 SQIVND (reference sequence). V lost 3 bases to trimming and J lost 7 bases, with 6 bases between them. In DNA form, the CDR3 reads TGTGCCAGTAGTATCGGGAGCGGGGAGCTGTTTTTT. Encoded protein: CASSIGSGELFF.

This clone has a handful of counts. Its ends do not fully match the called genes, so a read error is possible. This chain links TRBV10-1 with TRBJ2-7; D remains unclear. The CDR3 covers 12 residues. Germline loops: CDR1 WNHNN, CDR2 SYGVQD (reference sequence). CDR3 nucleotides: TGCGCCATCAGTGAGTCTGACTACGAGCAGTACTTC. This codes for CAISESDYEQYF.

In its sample, this clone is medium-sized (0.01 to 0.1%). In the same sample, other DNA sequences code for this CDR3. The CDR3 sequence is CASSPGLAGDYEQYF. The CDR3 DNA sequence: TGTGCCAGCAGCCCCGGACTAGCGGGAGACTACGAGCAGTACTTC. The chain has TRBV11-2 and TRBJ2-7; 13 bases are a match to TRBD2. CDR3 length equals 15 residues. Germline loops: CDR1 SGHAT, CDR2 FQNNGV. The V and J ends lost 5 bases and 3 bases, in that order; junction bases with no gene match: 4.

This clone rates as medium-sized. This rearrangement joins TRBV13 to TRBJ2-2; the D is unclear. The germline gives CDR1 PRHDT, CDR2 FYEKMQ (reference sequence). The V end lost 7 bases, the J end lost 1 base, and 7 bases lay between the germline ends. The CDR3 length is 13 residues. CDR3 sequence reads: CASNEGNTGELFF. CDR3 nucleotide sequence: TGTGCCAGCAACGAAGGGAACACCGGGGAGCTGTTTTTT.

This clone was seen repeatedly, ten times or more. At one end the junction does not follow the germline gene, possibly because of a read error. The rearrangement uses TRBV5-4 and TRBJ1-1, with 9 bases matching TRBD1. The CDR3 is 13 residues long. The germline V gene encodes CDR1 SGHNT and CDR2 YYREEE (reference sequence). The DNA of the CDR3 is TGCGCCAGCAGACTACAGGGGGCGGCTGAAGCTTTCTTT. Its protein is CASRLQGAAEAFF.

The chain has TRBV4-1 and TRBJ2-7, with no clear D. The CDR3 extends over 15 amino acids. V was trimmed by 5 bases and J by 5 bases, leaving 19 bases between them. Germline lookup yields CDR1 MGHRA and CDR2 YSYEKL. Written as DNA, the CDR3 is TGCGCCAGCAGCTCACCCGGACGGTCCATGCACGAGCAGTACTTC. Translating it yields CASSSPGRSMHEQYF.

This clone was seen once. The rearrangement links TRBV10-3 to TRBJ2-7; TRBD1 is a possible D gene (6 bases). The CDR3 contains 13 residues. V shed 4 bases and J shed 7 bases, with 14 bases lying between them. Germline assignment: CDR1 ENHRY and CDR2 SYGVKD. The CDR3 DNA reads as TGTGCCATCAGTGGGGGGCCCTGGGATGAGCAGTACTTC. Translating gives CAISGGPWDEQYF.

This clone was observed at least ten times. J is TRBJ1-5 and V is TRBV3-1; D uncertain. This CDR3 is 12 amino acids long. V was pared by 4 bases and J by 3 bases, with 4 bases between. From germline, CDR1 is LGHDT and CDR2 YNNKEL (reference sequence). CDR3 amino acids: CASSLSNQPQHF. In DNA, the CDR3 is TGTGCCAGCAGCCTATCCAATCAGCCCCAGCATTTT.

There are a few counts of this clone. This chain uses TRBV9 with TRBJ1-5; D remains unclear. CDR1 SGDLS and CDR2 YYNGEE come from the germline V gene. The length of the CDR3 is 11 residues. V was cut by 7 bases and J by 5 bases, with 7 bases left in between. The CDR3 sequence is CASGGDQPQHF. In DNA form, the CDR3 reads TGTGCCAGCGGTGGGGATCAGCCCCAGCATTTT.

The chain is built from TRBV7-8 and TRBJ1-5, with D uncertain. Trimming pared 2 bases from V and 2 bases from J, leaving 7 bases between. The germline gives CDR1 SGHVS, CDR2 FQNEAQ. The CDR3 spans 14 residues. In nucleotides, the CDR3 is TGTGCCAGCAGCTTAAGGCAGGGCAATCAGCCCCAGCATTTT. Residues: CASSLRQGNQPQHF.

The rearrangement uses TRBV5-1 and TRBJ1-1; D not certain. The CDR3 totals 12 residues. CDR1 SGHRS and CDR2 YFSETQ come from the germline V gene. V lost 1 base and J 4 bases, leaving 5 bases between the germline ends. CDR3: CASSLQGTEAFF. The DNA of the CDR3 is TGCGCCAGCAGCTTGCAAGGCACTGAAGCTTTCTTT. Looking up the rest from reference TRBV5-1 and TRBJ1-1 gives the full variable domain: KAGVTQTPRYLIKTRGQQVTLSCSPISGHRSVSWYQQTPGQGLQFLFEYFSETQRNKGNFPGRFSGRQFSNSRSEMNVSTLELGDSALYLCASSLQGTEAFFGQGTRLTVV.

This chain links TRBV20-1 with TRBJ1-2; no clear D gene. The V and J ends lost 1 base and 2 bases respectively, with 11 bases between them. This CDR3 is 14 amino acids long. Germline V lookup: CDR1 DFQATT, CDR2 SNEGSKA (reference sequence). The CDR3 is CSARATRRNYGYTF. The CDR3 DNA follows: TGCAGTGCTAGAGCTACTCGCAGAAACTATGGCTACACCTTC.

As to this clone: Likely a read error: the CDR3 ends without its conserved phenylalanine or tryptophan. The J gene is TRBJ2-7, the V gene TRBV28, with TRBD2 matching over 8 bases. Per the germline V gene, CDR1 is MDHEN and CDR2 is SYDVKM. The V gene end was trimmed by 7 bases and the J gene end by 3 bases; junction bases not matched to a gene: 8. The CDR3 contains 14 residues. This chain's CDR3 is CASIAARGDYEQYL. In DNA, the CDR3 is TGTGCCAGCATTGCAGCGCGGGGGGACTACGAGCAGTACCTC.

Worth noting for this clone: The conserved phenylalanine or tryptophan normally closing the CDR3 is absent here, so this likely arose from a read error. The J gene is TRBJ2-5, the V gene TRBV7-6; 9 bases map to TRBD2. Trimming cost V 5 bases and J 5 bases; bases outside gene matches: 12. Germline V gene sequence: CDR1 SGHVS, CDR2 FNYEAQ. This CDR3 spans 16 amino acids. The CDR3 DNA reads TGTGCCAGCAGCGCAAGACTAGCGGCAGGAGGGGAGACCCAGTACTAC. Its protein product is CASSARLAAGGETQYY.

This clone was seen only a few times. J is TRBJ2-7 and V is TRBV28, with TRBD2 as a possible D gene (6 bases). The CDR3 has 14 amino acids. The V and J ends lost 3 bases and 0 bases respectively, with 9 bases between them. Looked up from germline, CDR1 is MDHEN and CDR2 is SYDVKM. The CDR3 coding sequence is TGTGCCAGCAGTTTGGCGGGGAGCTCCTACGAGCAGTACTTC. Its translation is CASSLAGSSYEQYF.

This clone was recorded many times. The chain links TRBV30 to TRBJ1-1, with D tentatively TRBD1 (6 bases). The germline V gene encodes CDR1 GTSNPN and CDR2 SVGIG (reference sequence). This CDR3 has 14 amino acids. V lost 2 bases to trimming and J lost 0 bases, with 10 bases between them. In nucleotides, the CDR3 is TGTGCCTGGAGTCCAGGGGCAATGAACACTGAAGCTTTCTTT. Amino acids: CAWSPGAMNTEAFF.

Regarding this clone: One junction end disagrees with the germline gene, perhaps due to a read error. J is TRBJ1-6 and V is TRBV6-1; D is ambiguous. CDR1 and CDR2 (germline): MNHNS, SASEGT. There are 15 residues in the CDR3. CDR3 DNA: TGTGCCAGAGGAAGTGAGGTCGGTTTAGATTCACACCTCCACTTT. Encoded protein: CARGSEVGLDSHLHF.

This chain connects TRBV5-4 to TRBJ2-1; 7 bases agree with TRBD2. Germline V gene lookup returns CDR1 SGHNT and CDR2 YYREEE (reference sequence). Unmatched junction bases numbered 11, after V lost 3 bases and J lost 5 bases. CDR3 length: 16 residues. The CDR3 nucleotides are TGTGCCAGCAGCTGGATGGGGCGGGGGACTCACAATGAGCAGTTCTTC. Its protein is CASSWMGRGTHNEQFF. The entire variable domain, with the rest obtained from reference TRBV5-4 and TRBJ2-1, is as follows: ETGVTQSPTHLIKTRGQQVTLRCSSQSGHNTVSWYQQALGQGPQFIFQYYREEENGRGNFPPRFSGLQFPNYSSELNVNALELDDSALYLCASSWMGRGTHNEQFFGPGTRLTVL.

Turning to this clone: Lacking the conserved final phenylalanine or tryptophan, this CDR3 likely reflects a read error. The V gene is TRBV6-2 or TRBV6-3, the J gene TRBJ2-5; possibly TRBD1 or TRBD2 for D (6 bases each). The CDR3 length is 13 residues. The ends were cut back, 5 bases at V and 5 bases at J, with 12 bases in the middle. Germline CDR1 is MNHEY and CDR2 is SVGEGT. CDR3 DNA sequence: TGTGCCAGCAGTCGGGGGCCTAAGGAGACCCAGTACGTC. Amino acid sequence: CASSRGPKETQYV.